These 32 T cell receptor beta chains were all obtained from the same sample, sequenced in a study of blood T cell repertoires in COVID-19. Here immunoSEQ multiplex PCR was the method, and the copy in TCRdb shows in-frame clones only, minus some. Of approximately 180,000 clones listed, over 75% are singletons. The sequenced material came from peripheral blood. Receptors originate from an elderly woman with acute or convalescent COVID-19.

V gene TRBV12-3 or TRBV12-4 combines with J gene TRBJ1-4; no clear D. The CDR3 contains 11 residues. V was shortened by 3 bases and J by 10 bases, with 6 bases between the two germline ends. The DNA for the CDR3 is TGTGCCAGCAGTTTCCGGGGAAAACTGTTTTTT. Translating it yields CASSFRGKLFF.

The chain uses TRBV4-1 and TRBJ2-2, with TRBD2 matching over 12 bases. The J segment lost 0 bases and the V segment lost 3 bases, leaving 11 bases of the junction unmatched. The CDR3 is 20 amino acids. The germline V gene has CDR1 MGHRA and CDR2 YSYEKL. The CDR3 DNA follows: TGCGCCAGCAGCCAGGGACCAGGACTAGCGGGGATCGCGAACACCGGGGAGCTGTTTTTT. Amino acids: CASSQGPGLAGIANTGELFF.

Only one count was recorded for this clone. CDR3 DNA: TGTGCCAGCAGTAAGGGACTAGCGGGAGCCGATGAGCAGTTCTTC. Translated, it gives CASSKGLAGADEQFF. The J gene is TRBJ2-1, the V gene TRBV6-2 or TRBV6-3, with 14 nucleotides matching TRBD2. Germline V gives CDR1 MNHEY, CDR2 SVGEGT. V dropped 5 bases and J dropped 8; count of bases not matched to a gene: 5. CDR3 length equals 15 residues.

V and J are TRBV5-1 and TRBJ1-1; TRBD1 matches 8 bases. Trimming removed 0 bases from V and 5 bases from J; junction bases left unmatched: 12. The V gene's germline CDR1 is SGHRS and CDR2 YFSETQ. The CDR3 covers 17 residues. CDR3 sequence (DNA): TGCGCCAGCAGCTTGGGTTCAGGGGGCATAGGAAGGACTGAAGCTTTCTTT. Amino acids: CASSLGSGGIGRTEAFF.

The chain employs TRBV10-1 and TRBJ1-5; D perhaps matches TRBD1 (5 bases). Germline V gives CDR1 WNHNN, CDR2 SYGVQD (reference sequence). The CDR3 extends over 12 amino acids. V gave up 10 bases and J gave up 8 bases, with 15 bases separating them. The CDR3 sequence is CATSLGREPQHF. For the CDR3, the DNA is TGCGCCACCTCCCTGGGCAGGGAGCCCCAGCATTTT.

DNA of the CDR3: TGTGCCAGTAAAACAGGGAGAGTGATGTCCGATGAAGCTTTCTTT. Protein product: CASKTGRVMSDEAFF. The genes are TRBV19 and TRBJ1-1; perhaps TRBD1 as D (6 bases). V was clipped by 7 bases and J by 7 bases, with 22 bases between them. Germline loops: CDR1 LNHDA, CDR2 SQIVND (reference sequence). The CDR3 sequence is 15 residues long. Drawing the rest from reference TRBV19 and TRBJ1-1, the complete variable domain is DGGITQSPKYLFRKEGQNVTLSCEQNLNHDAMYWYRQDPGQGLRLIYYSQIVNDFQKGDIAEGYSVSREKKESFPLTVTSAQKNPTAFYLCASKTGRVMSDEAFFGQGTRLTVV.

Only one count was recorded for this clone. CDR3 region: CASSHHGGGEKLFF. CDR3 coding DNA: TGTGCCAGCAGCCACCACGGCGGAGGGGAAAAACTGTTTTTT. The genes are TRBV3-1 (or the pseudogene TRBV3-2) and TRBJ1-4; D unclear. Deletions cut 3 bases from V and 8 bases from J, with 13 bases between. The CDR3 loop spans 14 amino acids. Germline loops: CDR1 LGHDT, CDR2 YNNKEL (reference sequence).

The chain is built from TRBV19 and TRBJ1-2, with no clear D. The germline CDR1 and CDR2 sequences are LNHDA and SQIVND (reference sequence). V was clipped by 10 bases and J by 2 bases, with 11 bases between them. This CDR3 has 12 residues. The CDR3 region is CAIGEANYGYTF. CDR3 nucleotide sequence: TGTGCCATCGGGGAAGCGAACTATGGCTACACCTTC.

The rearrangement joins TRBV15 to TRBJ2-1; tentative D call: TRBD2 (5 bases). This CDR3 spans 14 amino acids. Looked up from germline, CDR1 is LNHNV and CDR2 is YYDKDF (reference sequence). Trimming cost V 0 bases and J 7 bases, with 10 bases left between them. This CDR3 is CATSRDKSGNEQFF. In DNA, the CDR3 is TGTGCCACCAGCAGAGATAAGAGCGGAAATGAGCAGTTCTTC.

This clone was found a few times. The gene calls are TRBV10-1 and TRBJ2-2, with D possibly TRBD2 on 5 matching bases. The V gene's germline CDR1 is WNHNN and CDR2 SYGVQD (reference sequence). This CDR3 is 12 amino acids long. The chain's CDR3 is CANRAETGELFF. In nucleotides, the CDR3 is TGCGCAAACCGAGCGGAAACCGGGGAGCTGTTTTTT.

The CDR3 nucleotides are TGTGCCAGCAGCTTAGACAGGGCCCGGGGTGGCTACACCTTC. It encodes CASSLDRARGGYTF. The chain links TRBV7-9 to TRBJ1-2, with D possibly being TRBD1 (6 bases). The CDR3 is made up of 14 amino acids. Germline V gene lookup returns CDR1 SEHNR and CDR2 FQNEAQ (reference sequence). The V end lost 1 base, the J end lost 7 bases, and 13 bases lay between the germline ends.

This chain joins TRBV18 and TRBJ1-4, with D perhaps TRBD1 (6 bases). Trimming took 4 bases from V and 6 from J, leaving 9 bases between them. Germline V lookup: CDR1 KGHSH, CDR2 LQKENI. This CDR3 spans 13 amino acids. The CDR3 protein is CASSQPGDEKLFF. The DNA of the CDR3 is TGTGCCAGCTCACAACCAGGGGATGAAAAACTGTTTTTT.

The chain couples TRBV3-1 (or the pseudogene TRBV3-2) to TRBJ2-5, with 13 positions matching TRBD2. CDR1 is LGHDT and CDR2 is YNNKEL in the germline V gene (reference sequence). The CDR3 contains 19 residues. V was clipped by 8 bases and J by 4 bases; unmatched bases: 19. CDR3 DNA sequence: TGTGCCAGCTCCCCCCTGGGACTAGCGGGGCCGAAGAGGGGAGAGACCCAGTACTTC. Translated: CASSPLGLAGPKRGETQYF.

This clone was seen only once. The chain is built from TRBV11-2 and TRBJ2-3; D possibly corresponds to TRBD2 (7 bases). The CDR3 consists of 17 residues. Germline lookup yields CDR1 SGHAT and CDR2 FQNNGV. The germline V and J ends were trimmed by 2 bases and 1 base, with 16 bases remaining between them. CDR3 sequence (DNA): TGTGCCAGCAGCTTACCCCACAGGGCGGGGGGCACAGATACGCAGTATTTT. Its protein product is CASSLPHRAGGTDTQYF.

The V call is TRBV11-1, the J call TRBJ2-3; D is perhaps TRBD2 (5 bases). Germline V CDR1 and CDR2: SGHAT, FQDESV (reference sequence). The CDR3 is made up of 15 amino acids. V was cut by 6 bases and J by 7 bases, with 20 bases left in between. CDR3 bases: TGTGCCAGCAGACCCGTGGGGAGCGAGTTGAATACGCAGTATTTT. Translated: CASRPVGSELNTQYF.

This chain uses TRBV18 with TRBJ2-2, with D possibly TRBD2 on 5 matching bases. CDR3 length: 14 residues. The V and J ends lost 3 bases and 1 base respectively, with 6 bases between them. Germline V gives CDR1 KGHSH, CDR2 LQKENI. CDR3 in DNA: TGTGCCAGCTCACCGGGGAGGAACACCGGGGAGCTGTTTTTT. This gives the protein CASSPGRNTGELFF.

This rearrangement joins TRBV15 to TRBJ2-5; the D gene is possibly TRBD1 (6 bases). The V gene lost 1 base and the J gene lost 5 bases, with 11 bases spanning the gap. Germline V gene sequence: CDR1 LNHNV, CDR2 YYDKDF (reference sequence). The CDR3 is made up of 14 amino acids. This CDR3 reads CATSRAGQSETQYF. CDR3 DNA: TGTGCCACCAGCAGAGCAGGACAGTCGGAGACCCAGTACTTC.

This sequence joins TRBV3-1 (or the pseudogene TRBV3-2) and TRBJ2-5; D is possibly TRBD2 (6 bases). V lost 4 bases to trimming and J lost 5 bases, with 11 bases between them. The CDR3 covers 13 residues. Germline V gene data show CDR1 as LGHDT and CDR2 as YNNKEL (reference sequence). The CDR3 sequence: CASSRGGFETQYF. CDR3 DNA sequence: TGTGCCAGCAGCCGGGGAGGTTTCGAGACCCAGTACTTC.

The V call is TRBV10-3, the J call TRBJ1-1; tentative D call: TRBD1 (6 bases). The V and J ends lost 11 bases and 0 bases respectively, with 16 bases between them. Germline CDR1 ENHRY, CDR2 SYGVKD. The CDR3 loop spans 14 amino acids. The DNA for the CDR3 is TGTGCCGCGGGGGGCGGAGGGCTGAACACTGAAGCTTTCTTT. Protein product: CAAGGGGLNTEAFF.

J is TRBJ2-4 and V is TRBV4-1; possible D gene TRBD2, 6 bases. V shed 8 bases and J shed 0 bases, with 17 bases lying between them. The CDR3 consists of 16 residues. Germline V gene lookup returns CDR1 MGHRA and CDR2 YSYEKL. CDR3 sequence (DNA): TGCGCCAGCGGAATCGACGGGAGACAAGCCAAAAACATTCAGTACTTC. Protein: CASGIDGRQAKNIQYF.

The V gene is TRBV11-2, the J gene TRBJ1-1; the D gene is possibly TRBD1 (6 bases). Germline V gene data show CDR1 as SGHAT and CDR2 as FQNNGV. The CDR3 extends over 16 amino acids. The ends were cut back, 5 bases at V and 1 base at J, with 17 bases in the middle. As DNA, the CDR3 is TGTGCCAGCAGCCAACGGGGGGGGCCCCGGAACACTGAAGCTTTCTTT. Amino acid sequence: CASSQRGGPRNTEAFF.

The chain is built from TRBV7-2 and TRBJ2-7, with D uncertain. The CDR3 loop spans 13 amino acids. The V end lost 3 bases, the J end lost 2 bases, and 8 bases lay between the germline ends. Germline V gene sequence: CDR1 SGHTA, CDR2 FQGNSA. In DNA, the CDR3 is TGTGCCAGCAGCTTGCGCGCGACCTACGAGCAGTACTTC. Protein product: CASSLRATYEQYF.

This clone was observed a few times. This chain connects TRBV5-1 to TRBJ2-4, with 7 bases identical to TRBD2. Trimming cost V 4 bases and J 3 bases; bases outside gene matches: 7. There are 15 residues in the CDR3. Germline V gene sequence: CDR1 SGHRS, CDR2 YFSETQ. The CDR3 protein is CASSDKRDYKNIQYF. CDR3 DNA: TGCGCCAGCAGCGACAAACGGGACTACAAAAACATTCAGTACTTC.

J is TRBJ2-7 and V is TRBV3-1 (or the pseudogene TRBV3-2); D perhaps matches TRBD1 (6 bases). This CDR3 contains 15 residues. V was pared by 3 bases and J by 7 bases, with 19 bases between. Germline assignment: CDR1 LGHDT and CDR2 YNNKEL (reference sequence). The CDR3 DNA follows: TGTGCCAGCAGCCAGGCGCTACAGGGAGTTGGGGAGCAGTACTTC. It specifies CASSQALQGVGEQYF.

The V call is TRBV20-1, the J call TRBJ2-3; unclear D gene. Germline V CDR1 and CDR2: DFQATT, SNEGSKA (reference sequence). The CDR3 is 14 amino acids. V was clipped by 3 bases and J by 1 base, with 11 bases between them. The CDR3 loop reads CSASLASRTDTQYF. The CDR3 coding sequence is TGCAGTGCTAGTTTGGCCTCCCGCACAGATACGCAGTATTTT.

The genes are TRBV19 and TRBJ2-7, with TRBD1 as a possible D gene (7 bases). The germline V and J ends were trimmed by 4 bases and 6 bases, with 16 bases remaining between them. Germline V CDR1 and CDR2: LNHDA, SQIVND (reference sequence). This CDR3 spans 14 amino acids. DNA of the CDR3: TGTGCCAGTAGTAGCGCCAACAGGGGAGGCGAGCAGTACTTC. It translates to CASSSANRGGEQYF.

This clone was seen repeatedly, ten times or more. The chain carries TRBV10-1 and TRBJ1-1, with a weak D call TRBD1 (6 bases). V lost 5 bases, J lost 7 bases, and 14 bases lay in between. The CDR3 is 13 residues long. Germline CDR1 reads WNHNN; CDR2 reads SYGVQD (reference sequence). The DNA for the CDR3 is TGCGCCAGCAGTCCAGGGGAACGGGGTGAAGCTTTCTTT. This codes for CASSPGERGEAFF.

The CDR3 bases are TGTGCCATCAGTACGACCGGGACAGGGGGCAACGAGCAGTACTTC. Amino acids: CAISTTGTGGNEQYF. The chain has TRBV10-3 and TRBJ2-7; 12 bases are shared with TRBD1. The CDR3 extends over 15 amino acids. Trimming cost V 5 bases and J 5 bases; bases outside gene matches: 7. Germline V CDR1 and CDR2: ENHRY, SYGVKD.

The genes are TRBV5-6 and TRBJ1-1; no definite D call. Germline assignment: CDR1 SGHDT and CDR2 YYEEEE. The ends were cut back, 2 bases at V and 4 bases at J, with 12 bases in the middle. CDR3 length: 14 amino acids. The CDR3 sequence: CASSLSRRVTEAFF. The CDR3, as DNA: TGTGCCAGCAGCTTATCGAGACGGGTCACTGAAGCTTTCTTT.

This chain links TRBV2 with TRBJ1-2; possible D gene TRBD1, 5 bases. The V end was cut by 7 bases, the J end by 3 bases, with 27 bases between. This CDR3 has 18 residues. Per germline, CDR1 SNHLY and CDR2 FYNNEI. CDR3 sequence reads: CASKGSGDRVNRDYGYTF. CDR3 bases: TGTGCCAGCAAAGGGTCGGGTGACAGAGTTAATAGGGACTATGGCTACACCTTC.

CDR3 nucleotide sequence: TGCAGCGCCGTACTACAATCGAACACCGGGGAGCTGTTTTTT. As protein: CSAVLQSNTGELFF. The chain joins TRBV29-1 to TRBJ2-2; D not resolved. Germline CDR1 and CDR2: SQVTM and ANQGSEA. Deletions cut 7 bases from V and 0 bases from J, with 12 bases between. The CDR3 totals 14 residues.

The V call is TRBV10-2, the J call TRBJ2-7, with 14 bases matching TRBD2. This CDR3 comprises 15 residues. The ends lost 5 bases at V and 4 bases at J; junction bases unmatched: 4. Germline V gene lookup returns CDR1 WSHSY and CDR2 SAAADI. The CDR3 sequence: CASSRTSGGRYEQYF. In DNA, the CDR3 is TGCGCCAGCAGTCGGACTAGCGGGGGGAGGTACGAGCAGTACTTC.